The source of this TCR beta chain is a study of shared clonotypes between healthy human individuals. Study background: Per-donor plates numbered three CD4 naive, three CD4 memory, two CD8 naive and one CD8 memory.

CD4+ cell separation produced CD45RA+ naive and CD45RA-negative memory subsets. Study-wide results and caveats: Clonotypes not shared had lower generation probabilities than those common to all four donors. Limitation of the genetic and exposure-history diversity represented came from the few donors.

Clones were sequenced by immunoSEQ multiplex PCR, and TCRdb holds only the in-frame ones, with some missing. This sample has some 2 million clones, with 90% to 95% found just once. CDR1 SNHLY and CDR2 FYNNEI come from the germline V gene. This CDR3 region has 11 residues. V shed 3 bases and J shed 9 bases, with 3 bases lying between them. This clone was picked up many times. Antigen specificity is unknown. This TCR derives from a man aged 18 to 30 in good health. The source material was naive CD4+ T cells sorted from blood. Subset in this sample: CD45RA+ positively selected. This rearrangement joins TRBV2 to TRBJ1-6, with unresolved D. The CDR3 region has the DNA TGTGCCAGCAGTGACTCTTCACCCCTCCACTTT. Translating gives CASSDSSPLHF.